A selection of T cell receptor beta chains follows, all from one sample in a study of molecular identifiers for immune sequencing clone quantification. TCRdb passed the PCR reads through MiXCR, listing each CDR3 protein once. The sample consists of roughly 630,000 distinct CDR3 sequences, roughly 27% of them appearing once. The sequencing sample was made of naive CD8+ T cells from blood, with Jurkat cell RNA spiked in. These receptors came from a human donor in good health. Some libraries in this study had Jurkat cell RNA spiked in. Each CDR3 is given with its conserved first and last residue. The order of the fields is CDR3 DNA, CDR3 protein, D gene, V gene, clone size, CDR3 length, J gene. D genes are given only for firm matches. Rows may omit the clone size; those that give it use once, few, many or a size class.

TGTGCCAGCAGTGAAGCCCGACAGGGGGACACCTACGAGCAGTACTTC CASSEARQGDTYEQYF TRBD1 TRBV2 - 16 TRBJ2-7
TGTGCCAGCACTGGGGACTCAGGGACAGATACGCAGTATTTT CASTGDSGTDTQYF - TRBV27 many 14 TRBJ2-3
TGCAGTGCTTCGAACAGGGAGGACACTGAAGCTTTCTTT CSASNREDTEAFF - TRBV20-1 many 13 TRBJ1-1
TGCAGCGTTTTTGGGGGATTCACCTACGAGCAGTACTTC CSVFGGFTYEQYF - TRBV29-1 few 13 TRBJ2-7
TGCGCCAGCAGCCAAGGGCACGGGTTCACCGGGGAGCTGTTTTTT CASSQGHGFTGELFF - TRBV4-3 few 15 TRBJ2-2
TGCAGCGCCGAGGGGGCAGCCAACACCGGGGAGCTGTTTTTT CSAEGAANTGELFF TRBD1 TRBV29-1 many 14 TRBJ2-2
TGTGCCAGCAGCCTAGGGGACCTTACCTCCACCCTCCACTTT CASSLGDLTSTLHF - TRBV7-2 - 14 TRBJ1-6
TGTGCTAGCAGCTTTGGTCTAGCGGGAGCAAGAGAGACCCAGTACTTC CASSFGLAGARETQYF TRBD2 TRBV7-7 many 16 TRBJ2-5
TGTGCCTGGAATAGTGAAGCGAACACCGGGGGGCTGTTTTTT CAWNSEANTGGLFF - TRBV30 - 14 TRBJ2-2
TGTGCCAGCAGTTTCGGCGAGGGGGCTGGGGAGACCCAGTACTTC CASSFGEGAGETQYF TRBD1 TRBV12-3/TRBV12-4 - 15 TRBJ2-5
TGTGCCAGCTCCACCGGCACAACTTACTCCTACAATGAGCAGTTCTTC CASSTGTTYSYNEQFF - TRBV5-8 - 16 TRBJ2-1
TGTGCCAGCAGCTTAGACTGGGGCGCAGGGGCCAACGTCCTGACTTTC CASSLDWGAGANVLTF - TRBV11-2 few 16 TRBJ2-6
TGTGCCAGCAGCTCCCCTCGGGAGGGCGGTCAGCATGAGCAGTTCTTC CASSSPREGGQHEQFF TRBD2 TRBV7-9 few 16 TRBJ2-1
TGTGCCAGCAGCTTAGTAGCGGGAGCCCACAATGAGCAGTTCTTC CASSLVAGAHNEQFF TRBD2 TRBV7-3 few 15 TRBJ2-1
TGTGCCAGTAATCACGGGGGGGGCCGCGATGAGCAGTTCTTC CASNHGGGRDEQFF TRBD2 TRBV6-5 many 14 TRBJ2-1
TGTGCCAGCAGTTTGACCTCTAGCGGGAGGGCCGGGGAGACCCAGTACTTC CASSLTSSGRAGETQYF TRBD2 TRBV28 - 17 TRBJ2-5
TGCGCCAGCAGCCCCGGGGGGGCCTACTACGAGCAGTACTTC CASSPGGAYYEQYF TRBD2 TRBV4-1 few 14 TRBJ2-7
TGTGCCAGCAGCTTAGGGAATTACAGGGGAGAGACCCAGTACTTC CASSLGNYRGETQYF TRBD1 TRBV11-2 few 15 TRBJ2-5
TGTGCCAGCACTATTACTGATACGCAGTATTTT CASTITDTQYF - TRBV12-3/TRBV12-4 few 11 TRBJ2-3
TGTGCCAGCAGCTGGACCCCGGCGCAATCACCCCTCCACTTT CASSWTPAQSPLHF - TRBV5-6 many 14 TRBJ1-6
TGTGTCAGCAGAGACCTGGGACGGAACTACGACGAGCAGTACTTC CVSRDLGRNYDEQYF - TRBV2 - 15 TRBJ2-7
TGTGCCACCACAGACAGTAAGAACACTGAAGCTTTCTTT CATTDSKNTEAFF - TRBV15 - 13 TRBJ1-1
TGTGCTAGCAGCTTAGGGGACTCCCACAATGAGCAGTTCTTC CASSLGDSHNEQFF - TRBV7-7 - 14 TRBJ2-1
TGTGCCAGCAGTTACTCGGGTGAATATAATTCACCCCTCCACTTT CASSYSGEYNSPLHF - TRBV6-2/TRBV6-3 - 15 TRBJ1-6
TGCGCCAGCAGCCATCCCACTGATGCAGGGAACACTGAAGCTTTCTTT CASSHPTDAGNTEAFF - TRBV4-3 few 16 TRBJ1-1
TGTGCCAGCAGTGCGAGGTCGCCATCCTACGAGCAGTACTTC CASSARSPSYEQYF - TRBV6-1 - 14 TRBJ2-7
TGTGCCAGCAGGACTAACGCCCAAGAGACCCAGTACTTC CASRTNAQETQYF - TRBV2 many 13 TRBJ2-5
TGTGCCAGCTCGCCCGGGACAGGGACTTATAATGAAAAACTGTTTTTT CASSPGTGTYNEKLFF TRBD1 TRBV6-5 few 16 TRBJ1-4
TGTGCCAGCAGCCTACTAGCGGGGGGGCAGTCCGGGGAGCTGTTTTTT CASSLLAGGQSGELFF TRBD2 TRBV2 - 16 TRBJ2-2
TGTGCCACCCCGGGACGGCACTCTGGAAACACCATATATTTT CATPGRHSGNTIYF - TRBV7-9 many 14 TRBJ1-3
TGTGCCAGCGGACAGGGAGGGGTTGTAAGCAATCAGCCCCAGCATTTT CASGQGGVVSNQPQHF TRBD1 TRBV27 - 16 TRBJ1-5
TGCGCCAGCAGCCAAGACCTTACAGCCTCCTACGAGCAGTACTTC CASSQDLTASYEQYF - TRBV4-3 many 15 TRBJ2-7
TGTGCCATTGGGACCTCCTATAGCAATCAGCCCCAGCATTTT CAIGTSYSNQPQHF - TRBV6-2/TRBV6-3 - 14 TRBJ1-5
TGTGCCAGCAGTACCCGATCCGATTCCAATCAGCCCCAGCGTTTT CASSTRSDSNQPQRF - TRBV6-1 - 15 TRBJ1-5
TGTGCCAGTAGTAATGGGGCAGTCAATGAGCAGTTCTTC CASSNGAVNEQFF - TRBV19 - 13 TRBJ2-1
TGCGCCAGCAGCCAAACGTGGACAGGGGGCCTCGGCACAGATACGCAGTATTTT CASSQTWTGGLGTDTQYF TRBD1 TRBV4-3 many 18 TRBJ2-3